The source of this TCR beta chain is a study of blood T cell repertoires in COVID-19. Study as a whole: Nucleic acid was either cDNA or gDNA, and it came from T cells, B-cell-depleted T cells, or PBMCs.

In the authors' workflow: Reference gene primer amplification yielded estimated nucleated cell counts. The data were produced by immunoSEQ multiplex PCR, yet TCRdb's version contains in-frame clones alone and is incomplete. D and trimming were read from the DNA, whereas the V and J calls and clone size are those reported in that table. The top ten clones hold 6.2% of a sample with approximately 210,000 clones, roughly 88% of them seen once. With V trimmed by 2 bases and J by 5 bases, 8 bases remained unmatched. There are 16 residues in the CDR3. Germline V gives CDR1 MNHEY, CDR2 SVGAGI. The sample taken for sequencing was peripheral blood. This clonotype was obtained from a woman in her thirties or forties who had recovered from COVID-19. The V call is TRBV6-5, the J call TRBJ1-2, with 10 positions matching TRBD1. The CDR3 bases are TGTGCCAGCAGTTACCCGAAGGGGACAGGGGATTATGGCTACACCTTC. It yields the protein CASSYPKGTGDYGYTF.